This T cell receptor (beta chain) was identified during a study of CD8 T cells in Susac syndrome. The length of the CDR3 is 14 residues. Germline V CDR1 and CDR2: MDHEN, SYDVKM. V lost 7 bases and J 0 bases, leaving 12 bases between the germline ends. Reverse transcription of roughly 0.5 to 1 ug RNA was carried out with random hexamers. Multiplex immunoSEQ PCR targeted 54 Vbeta and 13 Jbeta TCR beta segments. TCRdb re-derived calls from the immunoSEQ multiplex PCR reads in MiXCR, one entry per CDR3 protein. This repertoire shows a few hundred thousand distinct CDR3 sequences, approximately 89% found once; its top ten account for 0.18%. The authors negatively isolated CD8+ and CD4+ T cells and FACS-enriched TEMRA cells.

The chain employs TRBV28 and TRBJ2-5, with D perhaps TRBD1 (5 bases). Sequencing used CD8+ T cells from PBMCs. The source of this sequence is a human donor with multiple sclerosis. The CDR3 DNA sequence: TGTGCCAGCATCCCACAGGATGACCAAGAGACCCAGTACTTC. Amino acids: CASIPQDDQETQYF.